A single T cell receptor (beta chain) is shown here with its context. Its antigen remains unidentified. Both 60 Vbeta primers and 13 Jbeta primers went into the PCR. Data came from immunoSEQ multiplex PCR; TCRdb stores just in-frame clones and leaves some out. The sample lists roughly 220,000 clones; 70% were seen once. The data stem from a study of cytomegalovirus exposure and HLA in healthy donors. This CDR3 comprises 17 residues. Germline assignment: CDR1 SGHTA and CDR2 FQGNSA. V lost 3 bases, J lost 0 bases, and 2 bases stayed unmatched. Overall study results and limits: Clonal expansion, a later analysis showed, was greater in HLA-associated TCR beta chains than in equally common others.

The specimen sequenced was PBMCs. V is TRBV7-2 and J is TRBJ2-5; 15 bases fit TRBD2. The sequence derives from a man aged 35-49 years in good health and CMV-seropositive. The chain's CDR3 is CASSFGTSGGYQETQYF. CDR3 in DNA: TGTGCCAGCAGCTTCGGGACTAGCGGGGGGTACCAAGAGACCCAGTACTTC.